Listed here is a single T cell receptor (beta chain). The protocol was immunoSEQ multiplex PCR, while the TCRdb copy is restricted to in-frame clones and leaves out a portion. The sample consists of some 60,000 clones, 89% of them appearing once. CDR3 length equals 16 residues. Germline V gene sequence: CDR1 ENHRY, CDR2 SYGVKD. V dropped 9 bases and J dropped 0 bases, with 20 bases sitting between them. This sample was included in a study of T cell changes during pregnancy in multiple sclerosis. The receptor was derived from a female donor with multiple sclerosis, enrolled in a pregnancy study. The V and J genes are TRBV10-3 and TRBJ1-2; TRBD1 might be the D (6 bases). The specimen comprised peripheral blood, sampled after pregnancy. The CDR3 loop is CAITRWGGRSNYGYTF. The CDR3 DNA is TGTGCCATTACTCGTTGGGGGGGGCGATCTAACTATGGCTACACCTTC.